The rows below give T cell receptor beta chains drawn from one sample of a study of OX40 agonist ivuxolimab in advanced cancers. Generated by immunoSEQ multiplex PCR, the TCRdb table keeps only in-frame clones and is missing some. This sample has about 19,000 clones; around nine tenths occur once, and the top ten carry less than 60%. Sequencing was performed on CD4+ or CD8+ T cells sorted from blood, taken in a trial of the OX40 agonist ivuxolimab. These receptors originate from an adult with an advanced solid tumor such as melanoma, head and neck, liver or kidney cancer. CDR3s leave out the opening cysteine and the closing phenylalanine or tryptophan. A D gene is named only where the DNA matches it firmly.

CDR3aa,len,v_gene,d_gene
ASSGGPTMNTEAF,13,TRBV6-1,.
ASSATRDLYGYT,12,TRBV9,.
ASSSVRTYEQY,11,TRBV28,.
ASSSHRASSYNEQF,14,TRBV28,.
ASSYSLAGPTGELF,14,TRBV6-6,TRBD2
SVVRGPEAF,9,TRBV29-1,.
ASSLESGEQY,10,TRBV11-3,.
ASICAVCLAASYEQY,15,TRBV27,TRBD2
ASSRNGGGPPSNEQF,15,TRBV23-1,TRBD2
ASSWGTGNQPQH,12,TRBV7-8,.
ASSPSGQETQY,11,TRBV4-2,.
ASSLVSPGTSGSREQY,16,TRBV11-2,TRBD2
ASTGLTDPYEQY,12,TRBV27,.
ASSLRGDYEQY,11,TRBV5-6,.
ASSQVGGTSGGNEQF,15,TRBV14,TRBD2
ASSRQLGRVEEQY,13,TRBV4-2,.
ASSGQYNEQF,10,TRBV27,.
SVVGAGGRVVTQY,13,TRBV29-1,TRBD1
ASSAVFLVSGSNSNQPQH,18,TRBV6-4,.
ASSPLGSDTQY,11,TRBV27,.
AAGAGNTIY,9,TRBV28,.
ASSPNSGINLEQY,13,TRBV27,TRBD2
ASSIQDTQY,9,TRBV9,.
ASSVMSAGGTNEQF,14,TRBV9,TRBD2
ASSQRWLGGEQY,12,TRBV4-1,.
ASSLAGTTYEQY,12,TRBV6-5,TRBD2
AWRGLAGEGDTQY,13,TRBV30,TRBD2
ASSSLGEDEQY,11,TRBV7-9,.
ASSLASGIETQY,12,TRBV7-9,.
ASSDEGQGTGVEGYT,15,TRBV6-4,TRBD1
ASSERGVGQPQH,12,TRBV6-1,.
ASSLLAGGYNEQF,13,TRBV10-2,TRBD2
ASSPGGYADEQY,12,TRBV4-3,.
ASSSGLAGVGEQY,13,TRBV7-9,TRBD2
ASSLDWTAQETQY,13,TRBV7-9,.
ASSLVGGTGDGYT,13,TRBV7-9,TRBD1
ASSRGTDYQPQH,12,TRBV19,.
ATLVLAGGYEQY,12,TRBV10-3,TRBD2
ASSQGGNQPQH,11,TRBV4-3,.
ASSTTINYGYT,11,TRBV19,.
ASSSGTGLTLYGYT,14,TRBV7-9,TRBD1
ASSLAGAGGANGELF,15,TRBV11-2,TRBD1
ASSIRGDQPQH,11,TRBV19,.
ASSIGQGTTYEQY,13,TRBV19,TRBD1
ASSGTSGPTAYNEQF,15,TRBV5-1,TRBD2
ASSKRGLTSGANVLT,15,TRBV21-1,.
ATSRDRGGSRYEQY,14,TRBV15,.
ASSYSRVGEQF,11,TRBV6-5,.
ASSLVWQSNQPQH,13,TRBV7-8,.
ASSPIGWGVSTEAF,14,TRBV7-9,.
ASSAPGRQETQY,12,TRBV28,.